Described below is a single T cell receptor (beta chain) sequence and its context. Its antigen is currently unknown. These data are taken from a study of cytomegalovirus exposure and HLA in healthy donors. This PCR relied on a set of 60 Vbeta primers and 13 Jbeta primers. The assay was immunoSEQ multiplex PCR, and TCRdb's table has in-frame clones only and misses some. The profile shows about 180,000 clones, 79% of them singletons. The CDR3 covers 13 residues. The germline V gene encodes CDR1 LNHDA and CDR2 SQIVND (reference sequence). The ends were cut back, 1 base at V and 4 bases at J, with 5 bases in the middle. Regarding the study as a whole: Most subjects' HLA-A and HLA-B alleles were reportedly predicted from TCR beta sequences.

The genes are TRBV19 and TRBJ1-5; D gene unclear. What was sequenced was PBMCs. The sequence was obtained from a woman aged 35 to 49 in good health and CMV-seronegative. CDR3 protein: CASSIARNQPQHF. CDR3 sequence (DNA): TGTGCCAGTAGTATAGCCAGGAATCAGCCCCAGCATTTT.